The table lists the clone carrying this T cell receptor (beta chain) with a few counts. Sample-barcoded 5' priming and a J-beta primer mix drove a second PCR of roughly 7 to 11 cycles. Each CDR3 protein gets one entry after TCRdb re-called the 5' RACE reads with MiXCR. The sample shows about 1.6 million distinct CDR3 sequences, about 32% of them seen only once. This record comes from a study of blood T cells in healthy people across ages. For every donor, a draw yielded roughly 9.3 milliliters of peripheral blood. The V end lost 0 bases, the J end lost 1 base, and 6 bases lay between the germline ends. CDR1 and CDR2 (germline): SQVTM, ANQGSEA. The CDR3 spans 13 residues.

Sequencing used blood. This sequence originates from a woman aged 25-40 years in good health. The V and J genes are TRBV29-1 and TRBJ1-1; D gene uncertain. CDR3 coding DNA: TGCAGCGTTGAAGACCGGGAGAACACTGAAGCTTTCTTT. Translation: CSVEDRENTEAFF.